Listed below are T cell receptor beta chains from one sample, sequenced in a study of T cell repertoires in cytomegalovirus infection. A single record per CDR3 protein comes from TCRdb applying MiXCR to the reads. This table holds fewer than 60,000 distinct CDR3 sequences, about 18% found once. Which antigens these TCRs recognize remains unknown. This specimen was CD8+ T cells from cultured PBMCs, taken from culture after CMV antigen stimulation. The origin of the receptors is a human donor in good health (CMV status not recorded). Some clones in this sample may be carry-over from other donors' samples. CDR3s include the opening cysteine and the closing phenylalanine or tryptophan. Each record gives: D gene, CDR3 length, J gene, V gene, CDR3 protein. The D gene is left open where the match is weak.

NA,18,TRBJ1-4,TRBV7-2,CASSFSRGGGSTNEKLFF
NA,14,TRBJ2-5,TRBV7-7,CASSSGGRLETQYF
NA,15,TRBJ1-1,TRBV12-3/TRBV12-4,CASSPPYRPRTEAFF
TRBD2,16,TRBJ2-1,TRBV2,CASFWAGQRGDNEQFF
NA,14,TRBJ1-6,TRBV6-2/TRBV6-3,CASSYWGSYSPLHF
NA,12,TRBJ2-7,TRBV6-2/TRBV6-3,CASTNAYYEQYF
NA,16,TRBJ2-7,TRBV27,CASSLSPGPPSYEQYF
NA,14,TRBJ1-1,TRBV19,CASSIGGMNTEAFF
TRBD1,15,TRBJ2-1,TRBV7-7,CASSLGQSTYNEQFF
NA,15,TRBJ1-1,TRBV4-2,CASSQDTVMNTEAFF
NA,17,TRBJ1-1,TRBV2,CASTPERPVFSITEAFF
NA,13,TRBJ1-2,TRBV19,CASSERQAAGFTF
NA,15,TRBJ1-2,TRBV12-3/TRBV12-4,CASSLAGGAGYGYTF
TRBD1,13,TRBJ1-2,TRBV6-1,CASSLDRGVGYTF
NA,13,TRBJ2-1,TRBV27,CASATRGYNEQFF
TRBD1,16,TRBJ2-7,TRBV7-2,CASSQDTGTASYEQYF
NA,13,TRBJ1-1,TRBV12-3/TRBV12-4,CASSLGANTEAFF
NA,13,TRBJ1-6,TRBV19,CASSIGDNSPLHF
NA,14,TRBJ1-1,TRBV9,CASSPVESNTEAFF
TRBD1,15,TRBJ1-2,TRBV19,CASSPGTGMDYGYTF
TRBD1,16,TRBJ1-1,TRBV12-3/TRBV12-4,CASSSDRGLPFTEAFF
NA,14,TRBJ1-2,TRBV7-2,CASSSGGLYYGYTF
TRBD1,13,TRBJ2-7,TRBV30,CAWSPGQGYEQYF
NA,17,TRBJ2-2,TRBV28,CASSLLNQGLNTGELFF
TRBD2,14,TRBJ2-5,TRBV7-2,CASISGGAGETQYF
NA,15,TRBJ2-7,TRBV7-2,CASSLWTAPNYEQYF
NA,13,TRBJ2-3,TRBV12-3/TRBV12-4,CASSFTATDTQYF
NA,14,TRBJ1-6,TRBV11-2,CASSQEPYNSPLHF
TRBD1,21,TRBJ1-3,TRBV4-3,CASSQDLPGTGGLFSGNTIYF
NA,13,TRBJ2-7,TRBV27,CASGRGTTYEQYF
NA,13,TRBJ2-1,TRBV12-3/TRBV12-4,CASSLAGKNEQFF
TRBD1,11,TRBJ2-1,TRBV7-2,CASSWTGEQFF
NA,15,TRBJ1-5,TRBV27,CASSMSSGGNQPQHF